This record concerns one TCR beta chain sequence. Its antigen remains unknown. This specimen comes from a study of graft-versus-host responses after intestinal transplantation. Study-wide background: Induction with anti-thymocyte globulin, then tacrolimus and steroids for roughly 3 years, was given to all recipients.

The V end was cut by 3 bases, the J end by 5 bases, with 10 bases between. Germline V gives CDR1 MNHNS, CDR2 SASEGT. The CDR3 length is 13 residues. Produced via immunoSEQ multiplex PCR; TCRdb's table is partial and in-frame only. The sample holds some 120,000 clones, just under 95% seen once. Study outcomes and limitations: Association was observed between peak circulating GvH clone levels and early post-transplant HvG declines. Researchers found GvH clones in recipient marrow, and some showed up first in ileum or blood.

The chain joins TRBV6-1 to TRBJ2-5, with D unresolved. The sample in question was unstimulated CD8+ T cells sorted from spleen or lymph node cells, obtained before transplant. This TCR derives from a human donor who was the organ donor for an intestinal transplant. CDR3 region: CASSDRLFETQYF. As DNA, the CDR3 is TGTGCCAGCAGTGACAGGCTCTTTGAGACCCAGTACTTC.